This T cell receptor beta chain was found in a study of blood T cell repertoires in COVID-19. Study summary: The United States, Italy and Spain were the sources of the acute and convalescent COVID-19 samples.

Germline CDR1 is SQVTM and CDR2 is ANQGSEA. The CDR3 runs to 14 residues. V shed 4 bases and J 4 bases; nucleotides not matched to a gene: 5. Participant reports of clinical history set cohort assignment. Cohort 3 donors were reported recovered after two negative PCRs, clearance, or symptom resolution. Original data processing: Reference gene primers were amplified, and this amplification served to estimate nucleated cell counts. Assay used: immunoSEQ multiplex PCR; TCRdb lists only in-frame clones, some missing. The DNA gave D and trimming, while V, J and clone size come from that table. The sample lists roughly 250,000 clones; more than 85% were seen once.

This clonotype was sampled from a woman between 50 and 59 years old who had recovered from COVID-19. The V call is TRBV29-1, the J call TRBJ1-2, with 11 bases matching TRBD1. The sequenced sample was PBMCs or T cells enriched from blood (not recorded which). CDR3 protein: CSVADRGLFYGYTF. For the CDR3, the DNA is TGCAGCGTTGCGGACAGGGGGCTTTTCTATGGCTACACCTTC.